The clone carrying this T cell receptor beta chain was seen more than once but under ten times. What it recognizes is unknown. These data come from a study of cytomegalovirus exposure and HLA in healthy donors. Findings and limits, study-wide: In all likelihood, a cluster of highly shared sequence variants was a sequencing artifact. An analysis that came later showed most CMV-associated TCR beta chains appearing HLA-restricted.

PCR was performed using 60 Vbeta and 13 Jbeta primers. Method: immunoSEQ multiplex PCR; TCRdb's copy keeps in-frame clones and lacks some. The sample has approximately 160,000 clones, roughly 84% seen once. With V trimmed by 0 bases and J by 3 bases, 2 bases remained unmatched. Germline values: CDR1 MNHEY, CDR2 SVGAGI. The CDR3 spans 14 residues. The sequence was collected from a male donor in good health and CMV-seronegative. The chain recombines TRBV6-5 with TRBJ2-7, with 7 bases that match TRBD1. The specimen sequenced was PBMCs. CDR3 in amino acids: CASSYSWTGYEQYF. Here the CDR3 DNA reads TGTGCCAGCAGTTACTCTTGGACAGGCTACGAGCAGTACTTC.